The clone carrying this T cell receptor beta chain was detected only a few times. The sample comes from a study of blood T cells in healthy people across ages. As for the study in general: Template switching retrieved approximately one barcoded beta molecule for each two T cells.

Looked up from germline, CDR1 is MNHEY and CDR2 is SMNVEV (reference sequence). With 6 bases removed from V and 0 bases from J, the gap between germline ends came to 12 bases. CDR3 length equals 14 residues. A second PCR of about 7 to 11 cycles used a sample-barcoded 5' primer and a J-beta primer mix. Each single sample gave us at least 2.5 million CDR3-containing paired-end reads. TCRdb ran MiXCR on the 5' RACE reads and lists one entry per CDR3 protein. Of 700,000 to 950,000 distinct CDR3 sequences in the sample, 58% were seen once. Sequenced input: blood. This sequence originates from a man aged 25-40 years in good health. This chain connects TRBV27 to TRBJ2-7; D gene unclear. The CDR3 spells CASSLSASSYEQYF. CDR3 sequence (DNA): TGTGCCAGCAGCTTGTCCGCTAGCTCCTACGAGCAGTACTTC.